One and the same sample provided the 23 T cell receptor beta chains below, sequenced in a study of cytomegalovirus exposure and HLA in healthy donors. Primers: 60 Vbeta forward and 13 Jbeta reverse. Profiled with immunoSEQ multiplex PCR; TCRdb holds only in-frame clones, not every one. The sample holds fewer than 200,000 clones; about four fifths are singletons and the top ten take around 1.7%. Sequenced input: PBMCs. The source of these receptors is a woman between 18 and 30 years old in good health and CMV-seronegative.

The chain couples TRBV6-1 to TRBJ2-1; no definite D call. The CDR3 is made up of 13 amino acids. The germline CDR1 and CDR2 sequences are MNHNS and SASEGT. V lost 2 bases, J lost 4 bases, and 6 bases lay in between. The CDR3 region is CASSELEYNEQFF. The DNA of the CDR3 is TGTGCCAGCAGTGAACTCGAGTACAATGAGCAGTTCTTC.

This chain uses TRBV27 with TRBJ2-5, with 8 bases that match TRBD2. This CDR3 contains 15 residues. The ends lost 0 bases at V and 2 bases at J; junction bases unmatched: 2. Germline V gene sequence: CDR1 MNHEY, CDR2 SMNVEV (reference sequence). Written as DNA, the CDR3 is TGTGCCAGCAGTTTATCAGCGGGGGAACAAGAGACCCAGTACTTC. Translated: CASSLSAGEQETQYF.

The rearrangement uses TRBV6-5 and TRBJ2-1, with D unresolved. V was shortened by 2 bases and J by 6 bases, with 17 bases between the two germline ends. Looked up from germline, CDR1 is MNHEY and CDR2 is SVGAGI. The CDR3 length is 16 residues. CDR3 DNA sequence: TGTGCCAGCAGTTACGTAGCCGGATCGTTGACCAATGAGCAGTTCTTC. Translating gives CASSYVAGSLTNEQFF.

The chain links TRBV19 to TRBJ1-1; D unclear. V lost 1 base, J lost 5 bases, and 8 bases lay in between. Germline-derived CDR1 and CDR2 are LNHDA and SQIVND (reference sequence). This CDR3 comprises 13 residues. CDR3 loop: CASSIGGLTEAFF. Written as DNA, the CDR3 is TGTGCCAGTAGTATAGGAGGACTTACTGAAGCTTTCTTT.

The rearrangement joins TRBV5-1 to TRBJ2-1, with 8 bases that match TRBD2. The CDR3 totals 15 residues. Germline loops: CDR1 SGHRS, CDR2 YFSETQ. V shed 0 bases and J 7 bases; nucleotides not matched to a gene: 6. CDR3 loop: CASSLELAVGNEQFF. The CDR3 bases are TGCGCCAGCAGCTTGGAACTAGCGGTAGGGAATGAGCAGTTCTTC.

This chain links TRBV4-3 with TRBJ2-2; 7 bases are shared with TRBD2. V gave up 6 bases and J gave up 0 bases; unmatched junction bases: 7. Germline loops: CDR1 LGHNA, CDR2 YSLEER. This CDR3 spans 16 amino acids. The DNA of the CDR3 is TGCGCCAGCAGTCTCAGAGGACTAGCGAACACCGGGGAGCTGTTTTTT. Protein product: CASSLRGLANTGELFF.

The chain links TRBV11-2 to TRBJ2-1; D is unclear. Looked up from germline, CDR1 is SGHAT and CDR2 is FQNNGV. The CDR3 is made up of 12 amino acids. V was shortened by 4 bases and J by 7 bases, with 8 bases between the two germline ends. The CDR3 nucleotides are TGTGCCAGCAGCTCCCTACGGAATGAGCAGTTCTTC. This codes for CASSSLRNEQFF.

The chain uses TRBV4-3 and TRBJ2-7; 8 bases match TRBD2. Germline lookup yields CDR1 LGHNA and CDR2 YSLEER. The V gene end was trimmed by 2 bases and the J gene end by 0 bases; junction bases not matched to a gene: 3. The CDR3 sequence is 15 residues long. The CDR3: CASSQTSGGSYEQYF. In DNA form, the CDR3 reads TGCGCCAGCAGCCAAACTAGCGGCGGCTCCTACGAGCAGTACTTC.

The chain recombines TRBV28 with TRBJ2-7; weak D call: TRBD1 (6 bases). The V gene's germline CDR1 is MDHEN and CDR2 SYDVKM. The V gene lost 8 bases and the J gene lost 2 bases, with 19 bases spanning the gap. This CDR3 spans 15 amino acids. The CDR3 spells CASGEWTDRTYEQYF. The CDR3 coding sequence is TGTGCCAGCGGCGAATGGACAGACAGAACCTACGAGCAGTACTTC.

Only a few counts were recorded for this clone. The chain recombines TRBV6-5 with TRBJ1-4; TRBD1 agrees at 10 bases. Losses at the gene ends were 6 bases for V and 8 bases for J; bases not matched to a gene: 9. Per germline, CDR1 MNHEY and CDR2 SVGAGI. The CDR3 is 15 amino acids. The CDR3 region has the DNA TGTGCCAGCAGCCCGATCGGGACAGGGGACGAAAAACTGTTTTTT. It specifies CASSPIGTGDEKLFF.

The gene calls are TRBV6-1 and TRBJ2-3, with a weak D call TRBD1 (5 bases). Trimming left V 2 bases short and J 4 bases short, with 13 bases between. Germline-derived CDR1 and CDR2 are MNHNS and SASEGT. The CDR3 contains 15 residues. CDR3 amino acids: CASSEFRQLPDTQYF. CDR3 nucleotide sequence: TGTGCCAGCAGTGAATTTAGACAGCTACCAGATACGCAGTATTTT.

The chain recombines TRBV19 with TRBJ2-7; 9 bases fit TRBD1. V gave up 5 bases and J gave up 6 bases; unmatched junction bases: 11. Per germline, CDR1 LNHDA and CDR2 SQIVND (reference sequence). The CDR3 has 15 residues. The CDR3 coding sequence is TGTGCCAGTAGTCCCGCCGGACAGGGGACATTCGAGCAGTACTTC. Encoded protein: CASSPAGQGTFEQYF.

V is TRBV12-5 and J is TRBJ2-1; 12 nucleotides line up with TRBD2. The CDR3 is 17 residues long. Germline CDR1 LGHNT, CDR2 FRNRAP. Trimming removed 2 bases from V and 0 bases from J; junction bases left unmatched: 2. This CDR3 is CASGLRTSGISYNEQFF. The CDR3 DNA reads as TGTGCTAGTGGTTTGAGGACTAGCGGGATCTCCTACAATGAGCAGTTCTTC.

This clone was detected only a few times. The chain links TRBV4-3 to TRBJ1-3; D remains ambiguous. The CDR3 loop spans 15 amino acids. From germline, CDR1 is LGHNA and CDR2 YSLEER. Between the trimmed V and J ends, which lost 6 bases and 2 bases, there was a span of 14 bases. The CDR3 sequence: CASSYNGATGNTIYF. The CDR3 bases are TGCGCCAGCAGTTACAACGGAGCGACTGGAAACACCATATATTTT.

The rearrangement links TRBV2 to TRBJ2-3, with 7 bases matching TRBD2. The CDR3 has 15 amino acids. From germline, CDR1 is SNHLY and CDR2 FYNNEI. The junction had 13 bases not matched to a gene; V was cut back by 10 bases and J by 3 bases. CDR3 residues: CATLNPGGRTDTQYF. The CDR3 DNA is TGTGCCACCCTAAACCCTGGCGGGAGAACAGATACGCAGTATTTT.

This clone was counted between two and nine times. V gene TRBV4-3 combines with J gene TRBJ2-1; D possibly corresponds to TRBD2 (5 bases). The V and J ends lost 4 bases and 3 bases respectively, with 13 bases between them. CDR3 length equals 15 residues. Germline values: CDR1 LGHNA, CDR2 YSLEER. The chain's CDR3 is CASSPAPAGYNEQFF. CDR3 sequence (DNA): TGCGCCAGCAGCCCTGCCCCTGCGGGCTACAATGAGCAGTTCTTC.

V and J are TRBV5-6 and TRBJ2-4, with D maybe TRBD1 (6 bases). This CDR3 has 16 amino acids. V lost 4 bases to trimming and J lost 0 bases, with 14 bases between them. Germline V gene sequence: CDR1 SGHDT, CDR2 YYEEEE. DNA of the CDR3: TGTGCCAGCAGCCGACGGACAGCCTTAGCCAAAAACATTCAGTACTTC. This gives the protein CASSRRTALAKNIQYF.

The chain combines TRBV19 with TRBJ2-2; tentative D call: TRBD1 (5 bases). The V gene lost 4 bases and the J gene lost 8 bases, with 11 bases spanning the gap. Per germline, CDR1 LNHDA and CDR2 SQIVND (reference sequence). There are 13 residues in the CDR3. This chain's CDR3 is CASSTGNPGELFF. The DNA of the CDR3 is TGTGCCAGTAGTACAGGGAACCCGGGGGAGCTGTTTTTT.

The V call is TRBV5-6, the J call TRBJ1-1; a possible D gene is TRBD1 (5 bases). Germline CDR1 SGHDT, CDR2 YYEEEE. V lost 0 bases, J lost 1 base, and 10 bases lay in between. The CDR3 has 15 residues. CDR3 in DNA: TGTGCCAGCAGCTTGGGTCAGGGATCGAACACTGAAGCTTTCTTT. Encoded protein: CASSLGQGSNTEAFF. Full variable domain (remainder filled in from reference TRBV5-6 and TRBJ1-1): DAGVTQSPTHLIKTRGQQVTLRCSPKSGHDTVSWYQQALGQGPQFIFQYYEEEERQRGNFPDRFSGHQFPNYSSELNVNALLLGDSALYLCASSLGQGSNTEAFFGQGTRLTVV.

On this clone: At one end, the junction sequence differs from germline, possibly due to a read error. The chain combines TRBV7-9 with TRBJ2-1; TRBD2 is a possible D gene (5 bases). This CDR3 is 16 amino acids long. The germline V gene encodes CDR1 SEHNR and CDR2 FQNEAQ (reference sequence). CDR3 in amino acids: CSSRLRADSSYNEQFF. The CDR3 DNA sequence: TGTTCCAGCAGGTTGAGGGCCGATAGCTCCTACAATGAGCAGTTCTTC.

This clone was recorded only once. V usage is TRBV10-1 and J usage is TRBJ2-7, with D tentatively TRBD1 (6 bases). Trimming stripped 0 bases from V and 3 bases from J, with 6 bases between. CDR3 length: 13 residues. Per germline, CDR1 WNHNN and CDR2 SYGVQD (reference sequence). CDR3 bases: TGCGCCAGCAGTGAGTCGACAGGCTACGAGCAGTACGTC. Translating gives CASSESTGYEQYV.

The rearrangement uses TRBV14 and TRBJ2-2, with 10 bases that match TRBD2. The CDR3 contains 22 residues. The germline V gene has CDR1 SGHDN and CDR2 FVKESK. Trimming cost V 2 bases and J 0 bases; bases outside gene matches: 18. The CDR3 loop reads CASSQRAWIVAGGHTNTGELFF. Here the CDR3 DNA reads TGTGCCAGCAGCCAACGTGCCTGGATAGTAGCGGGAGGTCACACGAACACCGGGGAGCTGTTTTTT.

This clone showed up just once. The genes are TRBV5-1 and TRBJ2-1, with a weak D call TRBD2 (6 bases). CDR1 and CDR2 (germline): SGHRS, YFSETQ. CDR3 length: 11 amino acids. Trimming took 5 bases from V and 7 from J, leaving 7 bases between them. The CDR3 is CASSAGNEQFF. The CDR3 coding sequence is TGCGCCAGCAGTGCGGGGAATGAGCAGTTCTTC.